This passage covers 23 T cell receptor beta chains from one sample sequenced in a study of T cell responses to AZD1222 COVID-19 vaccine. TCRdb keeps only in-frame clones here, not all; method: immunoSEQ multiplex PCR. The sample consists of 100,000 to 150,000 clones, around 89% of them appearing once. The sequences come from peripheral blood, collected 28 days after the second AZD1222 dose. The receptors come from an adult who received the AZD1222 COVID-19 vaccine.

The chain carries TRBV3-1 (or the pseudogene TRBV3-2) and TRBJ1-1; tentative D call: TRBD1 (5 bases). The CDR3 sequence is 16 residues long. Between the trimmed V and J ends, which lost 0 bases and 3 bases, there was a span of 14 bases. From germline, CDR1 is LGHDT and CDR2 YNNKEL (reference sequence). The CDR3 DNA is TGTGCCAGCAGCCAAGAAGGGACGGTTGGGGACACTGAAGCTTTCTTT. Protein product: CASSQEGTVGDTEAFF.

The chain links TRBV7-3 to TRBJ2-7; 7 bases are shared with TRBD2. Per germline, CDR1 SGHTA and CDR2 FQGTGA. The CDR3 has 15 amino acids. The J segment lost 4 bases and the V segment lost 0 bases, leaving 6 bases of the junction unmatched. The CDR3 is CASSLTGGSSYEQYF. The CDR3 DNA reads TGTGCCAGCAGCTTAACCGGCGGGAGCTCGTACGAGCAGTACTTC.

The V gene is TRBV28, the J gene TRBJ2-7, with D possibly being TRBD1 (5 bases). There are 13 residues in the CDR3. Germline values: CDR1 MDHEN, CDR2 SYDVKM. V was shortened by 1 base and J by 4 bases, with 8 bases between the two germline ends. The CDR3 sequence: CASSLYDSYEQYF. CDR3 coding DNA: TGTGCCAGCAGTTTATATGACAGTTACGAGCAGTACTTC.

V usage is TRBV6-5 and J usage is TRBJ1-1; no clear D. CDR1 MNHEY and CDR2 SVGAGI come from the germline V gene. V shed 11 bases and J shed 0 bases, with 19 bases lying between them. The CDR3 runs 15 residues. CDR3 coding DNA: TGTGCCTCTGATGGTCTTCTCGGCCTGAACACTGAAGCTTTCTTT. Its translation: CASDGLLGLNTEAFF.

V gene TRBV7-3 combines with J gene TRBJ2-1; TRBD2 matches at 10 bases. The trim removed 5 bases at V and 3 bases at J, leaving 13 bases unmatched. The CDR3 sequence is 18 residues long. Germline lookup yields CDR1 SGHTA and CDR2 FQGTGA. DNA of the CDR3: TGTGCCAGCAGCCCTAGGGGTCAGCTAGCGGGGGACTACAATGAGCAGTTCTTC. Amino acid sequence: CASSPRGQLAGDYNEQFF.

The V call is TRBV13, the J call TRBJ1-1; D is unclear. CDR3 length equals 13 residues. The germline gives CDR1 PRHDT, CDR2 FYEKMQ (reference sequence). Trimming took off 5 bases at V and 2 bases at J, with 9 bases between the two ends. The CDR3: CASSLRVNTEAFF. DNA for the CDR3: TGTGCCAGCAGCCTGCGGGTTAACACTGAAGCTTTCTTT.

This chain joins TRBV7-9 and TRBJ2-7; D possibly corresponds to TRBD1 (7 bases). CDR1 and CDR2 from the germline V gene are SEHNR and FQNEAQ (reference sequence). Trimming took 3 bases from V and 0 from J, leaving 12 bases between them. The CDR3 consists of 15 residues. The CDR3: CASSLGGQSSYEQYF. The CDR3 bases are TGTGCCAGCAGCTTGGGGGGACAGAGCTCCTACGAGCAGTACTTC.

The chain couples TRBV11-3 to TRBJ1-2; a weak D match, TRBD1 (6 bases). The CDR3 covers 14 residues. CDR1 SGHNT and CDR2 YENEEA come from the germline V gene. The ends were cut back, 6 bases at V and 8 bases at J, with 19 bases in the middle. The CDR3 spells CASSPHGPGEGYTF. Written as DNA, the CDR3 is TGTGCCAGCAGTCCCCATGGCCCAGGGGAGGGCTACACCTTC.

This chain connects TRBV6-5 to TRBJ2-5; D is unresolved. The germline gives CDR1 MNHEY, CDR2 SVGAGI. This CDR3 spans 13 amino acids. Trimming took off 4 bases at V and 0 bases at J, with 6 bases between the two ends. The CDR3 coding sequence is TGTGCCAGCAGTTCTGACCACCAAGAGACCCAGTACTTC. This encodes CASSSDHQETQYF.

The chain combines TRBV4-2 with TRBJ2-7, with D possibly matching TRBD1 (6 bases). This CDR3 comprises 17 residues. CDR1 is LGHNA and CDR2 is YNFKEQ in the germline V gene. V lost 2 bases, J lost 3 bases, and 20 bases lay in between. The CDR3: CASSQSGTWGKGYEQYF. For the CDR3, the DNA is TGTGCCAGCAGCCAATCCGGGACATGGGGGAAGGGCTACGAGCAGTACTTC.

This chain uses TRBV6-2 or TRBV6-3 with TRBJ1-4; D possibly corresponds to TRBD1 (5 bases). The CDR3 loop spans 16 amino acids. The V end lost 2 bases, the J end lost 7 bases, and 17 bases lay between the germline ends. Looked up from germline, CDR1 is MNHEY and CDR2 is SVGEGT. The CDR3 region is CASSYEEGTWSEKLFF. The CDR3 nucleotides are TGTGCCAGCAGTTACGAGGAGGGGACTTGGAGTGAAAAACTGTTTTTT.

This clone has only a few counts. The chain carries TRBV28 and TRBJ2-1; D unresolved. This CDR3 has 11 amino acids. The germline V gene encodes CDR1 MDHEN and CDR2 SYDVKM. The V gene lost 6 bases and the J gene lost 10 bases, with 10 bases spanning the gap. CDR3 residues: CASSGFWEQFF. The CDR3 region has the DNA TGTGCCAGCAGCGGGTTTTGGGAGCAGTTCTTC. The full variable domain, rest sourced from reference TRBV28 and TRBJ2-1, is DVKVTQSSRYLVKRTGEKVFLECVQDMDHENMFWYRQDPGLGLRLIYFSYDVKMKEKGDIPEGYSVSREKKERFSLILESASTNQTSMYLCASSGFWEQFFGPGTRLTVL.

The chain is built from TRBV5-1 and TRBJ2-7, with 12 nucleotides matching TRBD2. The CDR3 is made up of 15 amino acids. Germline V CDR1 and CDR2: SGHRS, YFSETQ. V lost 3 bases to trimming and J lost 2 bases; unmatched junction nucleotides: 3. The DNA of the CDR3 is TGCGCCAGCAGCTCTGGACTAGCGGGAACCTACGAGCAGTACTTC. Encoded protein: CASSSGLAGTYEQYF.

The rearrangement links TRBV4-1 to TRBJ1-1; 9 nucleotides align to TRBD1. V trimming: 2 bases; J trimming: 6 bases; junction bases outside the gene matches: 7. This CDR3 has 15 amino acids. CDR1 and CDR2 (germline): MGHRA, YSYEKL. CDR3 sequence reads: CASSQITGGRPEAFF. As DNA, the CDR3 is TGCGCCAGCAGCCAAATTACAGGGGGCAGGCCTGAAGCTTTCTTT.

This clone was detected once. The J gene is TRBJ1-4, the V gene TRBV6-5, with TRBD1 identical over 8 bases. This CDR3 is built from 13 residues. Germline lookup yields CDR1 MNHEY and CDR2 SVGAGI. V gave up 10 bases and J gave up 10 bases; unmatched junction bases: 11. The DNA for the CDR3 is TGTGCCATCCAGGGGGCGCGGAGTTCAAAACTGTTTTTT. It specifies CAIQGARSSKLFF.

The rearrangement joins TRBV29-1 to TRBJ1-2, with D unresolved. Germline V gene sequence: CDR1 SQVTM, CDR2 ANQGSEA. Between the trimmed V and J ends, which lost 3 bases and 0 bases, there was a span of 8 bases. The CDR3 is 13 amino acids. The CDR3 sequence is CSVDDRSNYGYTF. The CDR3 bases are TGCAGCGTTGACGACCGCTCTAACTATGGCTACACCTTC.

J is TRBJ1-2 and V is TRBV18; TRBD1 matches 7 bases. V shed 3 bases, J shed 2 bases, and the junction held 9 bases outside the gene matches. Germline CDR1 is KGHSH and CDR2 is LQKENI. CDR3 length: 16 residues. The CDR3 here is CASSPGQPARNYGYTF. In DNA form, the CDR3 reads TGTGCCAGCTCACCGGGACAGCCCGCGAGGAACTATGGCTACACCTTC.

The V gene is TRBV7-9, the J gene TRBJ2-7, with D perhaps TRBD2 (6 bases). Trimming shortened V by 1 base and J by 7 bases, and 26 bases separated the two germline ends. CDR1 is SEHNR and CDR2 is FQNEAQ in the germline V gene (reference sequence). The CDR3 length is 18 residues. CDR3 sequence (DNA): TGTGCCAGCAGCTTAGGTTGGCATGGTAGAGGGAGGCCGGGGGAGCAGTACTTC. Amino acids: CASSLGWHGRGRPGEQYF.

The J gene is TRBJ2-7, the V gene TRBV5-6, with no clear D. The CDR3 totals 11 residues. Trimming removed 0 bases at V and 3 bases at J, with 1 base between. Germline-derived CDR1 and CDR2 are SGHDT and YYEEEE. The CDR3 coding sequence is TGTGCCAGCAGCTTGGGCTACGAGCAGTACTTC. Amino acid sequence: CASSLGYEQYF. The full variable domain, in which reference TRBV5-6 and TRBJ2-7 provide the parts outside the CDR3, is DAGVTQSPTHLIKTRGQQVTLRCSPKSGHDTVSWYQQALGQGPQFIFQYYEEEERQRGNFPDRFSGHQFPNYSSELNVNALLLGDSALYLCASSLGYEQYFGPGTRLTVT.

The chain uses TRBV7-3 and TRBJ1-1; D gene unclear. The CDR3 has 13 amino acids. The germline CDR1 and CDR2 sequences are SGHTA and FQGTGA. V was shortened by 3 bases and J by 4 bases, with 9 bases between the two germline ends. CDR3 protein: CASSFGKGTEAFF. The CDR3 DNA sequence: TGTGCCAGCAGCTTTGGGAAGGGCACTGAAGCTTTCTTT. Supplemented by reference TRBV7-3 and TRBJ1-1, the full variable domain reads GAGVSQTPSNKVTEKGKYVELRCDPISGHTALYWYRQSLGQGPEFLIYFQGTGAADDSGLPNDRFFAVRPEGSVSTLKIQRTERGDSAVYLCASSFGKGTEAFFGQGTRLTVV.

This sequence joins TRBV28 and TRBJ2-7, with TRBD1 as a possible D gene (5 bases). This CDR3 has 14 residues. V gave up 6 bases and J gave up 2 bases, with 14 bases separating them. CDR1 and CDR2 from the germline V gene are MDHEN and SYDVKM. The CDR3 coding sequence is TGTGCCAGCAGGCCGACAGTAGGGGCCTACGAGCAGTACTTC. Amino acids: CASRPTVGAYEQYF.

V gene TRBV9 combines with J gene TRBJ2-1; no clear D gene. The V end was cut by 0 bases, the J end by 4 bases, with 11 bases between. The CDR3 is 15 residues long. From germline, CDR1 is SGDLS and CDR2 YYNGEE. The CDR3 reads CASSVGGQEYNEQFF. The CDR3 nucleotides read TGTGCCAGCAGCGTAGGAGGTCAGGAGTACAATGAGCAGTTCTTC.

V gene TRBV27 combines with J gene TRBJ2-7, with 12 bases lining up with TRBD2. This CDR3 spans 17 amino acids. The ends lost 2 bases at V and 3 bases at J; junction bases unmatched: 8. Germline-derived CDR1 and CDR2 are MNHEY and SMNVEV (reference sequence). The CDR3 spells CASSLRGGLAGIYEQYF. CDR3 nucleotide sequence: TGTGCCAGCAGTTTAAGGGGTGGACTAGCGGGGATCTACGAGCAGTACTTC.